This T cell receptor beta chain came from a study of cytomegalovirus exposure and HLA in healthy donors. PCR employed 60 Vbeta and 13 Jbeta primers. Clones were read by immunoSEQ multiplex PCR, and TCRdb kept only the in-frame ones, dropping some. Found here are about 100,000 clones, approximately 80% of them singletons; the top ten hold about 5.4%. Germline lookup yields CDR1 GTSNPN and CDR2 SVGIG (reference sequence). The V gene end was trimmed by 3 bases and the J gene end by 1 base; junction bases not matched to a gene: 7. This CDR3 comprises 15 residues. The V gene is TRBV30, the J gene TRBJ2-7, with TRBD1 matching 9 bases. The TCR comes from a woman aged 18 to 35 in good health and CMV-seropositive. Sequencing was done on a sample of PBMCs. CDR3 nucleotide sequence: TGTGCCTGGAGGACGGTAGGACAGGGGTCCTACGAGCAGTACTTC. Encoded protein: CAWRTVGQGSYEQYF.